The 24 T cell receptor beta chains given below trace back to one sample, sequenced in a study of Tregs in tolerant kidney transplant recipients. Clones were sequenced by immunoSEQ multiplex PCR, and TCRdb holds only the in-frame ones, with some missing. The repertoire holds 85,000 to 95,000 clones, with 85% to 95% as singletons. Sequenced input: CD8+ T cells from blood. Source of these receptors: a human donor in good health.

The rearrangement links TRBV9 to TRBJ2-7; 10 bases map to TRBD1. The germline V gene encodes CDR1 SGDLS and CDR2 YYNGEE. The CDR3 contains 14 residues. Trimming cost V 4 bases and J 5 bases; bases outside gene matches: 6. The CDR3 DNA reads as TGTGCCAGCAGCTTCGGGACAGGGGAACACGAGCAGTACTTC. Protein product: CASSFGTGEHEQYF.

The J gene is TRBJ1-1, the V gene TRBV7-9; D may be TRBD1 (5 bases). Germline lookup yields CDR1 SEHNR and CDR2 FQNEAQ (reference sequence). The CDR3 runs to 16 residues. V was pared by 2 bases and J by 2 bases, with 15 bases between. The CDR3 DNA sequence: TGTGCCAGCAGCTTACCGTCCGCGGGACTAAACACTGAAGCTTTCTTT. It encodes CASSLPSAGLNTEAFF. Based on the CDR3 plus reference TRBV7-9 and TRBJ1-1, the full variable domain is DTGVSQNPRHKITKRGQNVTFRCDPISEHNRLYWYRQTLGQGPEFLTYFQNEAQLEKSRLLSDRFSAERPKGSFSTLEIQRTEQGDSAMYLCASSLPSAGLNTEAFFGQGTRLTVV.

The J gene is TRBJ1-2, the V gene TRBV12-1; no DNA check was done on the table's D call, TRBD1. TRBV12-1 represents a pseudogene. This CDR3 comprises 16 residues. Here the CDR3 reads CASRRQGEGQDYGYTF. In DNA, the CDR3 is TGTGCCAGCCGAAGACAGGGTGAGGGACAGGACTATGGCTACACCTTC.

The chain combines TRBV6-7 with TRBJ1-6; possibly TRBD1 for D (6 bases). TRBV6-7 belongs to the ORF category, with a function that is uncertain. V was clipped by 10 bases and J by 0 bases, with 13 bases between them. The CDR3 contains 15 residues. CDR3 amino acids: CATRQASSYNSPLHF. The CDR3 DNA follows: TGTGCCACCCGACAGGCCAGCTCCTATAATTCACCCCTCCACTTT.

The J gene is TRBJ1-4, the V gene TRBV19, with D possibly matching TRBD1 (5 bases). The CDR3 spans 15 residues. Germline CDR1 LNHDA, CDR2 SQIVND (reference sequence). Trimming took 2 bases from V and 5 from J, leaving 12 bases between them. The CDR3 protein is CASSIKGRRNEKLFF. The CDR3 DNA reads TGTGCCAGTAGTATAAAGGGACGGAGAAATGAAAAACTGTTTTTT.

The rearrangement uses TRBV4-1 and TRBJ2-1, with TRBD2 matching 9 bases. Germline CDR1 is MGHRA and CDR2 is YSYEKL. After removal of 6 bases from V and 7 bases from J, the junction contained 13 bases not matched to a gene. This CDR3 is built from 16 residues. CDR3 residues: CASRQRTGLAINEQFF. DNA of the CDR3: TGCGCCAGCAGACAGAGGACGGGACTAGCAATTAATGAGCAGTTCTTC.

The V call is TRBV15, the J call TRBJ1-1; D is ambiguous. This CDR3 is built from 17 residues. V was pared by 1 base and J by 4 bases, with 19 bases between. Germline V gene sequence: CDR1 LNHNV, CDR2 YYDKDF (reference sequence). The CDR3 DNA reads as TGTGCCACCAGCAGAGCTCCCGGGAGTAAATATGGCACTGAAGCTTTCTTT. Encoded protein: CATSRAPGSKYGTEAFF.

V and J are TRBV7-9 and TRBJ2-2; maybe TRBD2 (6 bases). The CDR3 extends over 15 amino acids. In germline, CDR1 is SEHNR, CDR2 FQNEAQ (reference sequence). V gave up 4 bases and J gave up 5 bases, with 14 bases separating them. Written as DNA, the CDR3 is TGTGCCAGCAGCTCAAATGATGGGGGGACCGGGGAGCTGTTTTTT. Amino acid sequence: CASSSNDGGTGELFF.

The chain combines TRBV27 with TRBJ2-5, with TRBD2 as a possible D gene (5 bases). The CDR3 has 13 amino acids. V was trimmed by 3 bases and J by 6 bases, leaving 11 bases between them. The V gene's germline CDR1 is MNHEY and CDR2 SMNVEV (reference sequence). CDR3 DNA sequence: TGTGCCAGCAGTTTGGGTCGAGGGAAGACCCAGTACTTC. Its translation: CASSLGRGKTQYF.

The chain links TRBV25-1 to TRBJ2-1; tentative D call: TRBD1 (6 bases). Trimming left V 2 bases short and J 6 bases short, with 8 bases between. The CDR3 is made up of 13 amino acids. The germline gives CDR1 MGHDK, CDR2 SYGVNS. The CDR3 spells CASSEGQINEQFF. Written as DNA, the CDR3 is TGTGCCAGCAGTGAAGGACAGATCAATGAGCAGTTCTTC.

The chain links TRBV6-5 to TRBJ2-5, with D perhaps matching TRBD1 (7 bases). V was trimmed by 7 bases and J by 2 bases, leaving 14 bases between them. Germline V gives CDR1 MNHEY, CDR2 SVGAGI. CDR3 length equals 14 residues. CDR3 in amino acids: CASTRTGLQETQYF. In DNA, the CDR3 is TGTGCCAGCACCCGGACAGGACTACAAGAGACCCAGTACTTC.

The chain is built from TRBV14 and TRBJ1-3; possibly TRBD1 for D (6 bases). The V gene's germline CDR1 is SGHDN and CDR2 FVKESK. The CDR3 totals 16 residues. V lost 5 bases and J 0 bases, leaving 14 bases between the germline ends. The CDR3 region has the DNA TGTGCCAGCAGCGTTACAGGGCCCTACTCTGGAAACACCATATATTTT. This translates into CASSVTGPYSGNTIYF.

This chain joins TRBV6-5 and TRBJ1-2; D unclear. V dropped 3 bases and J dropped 0 bases, with 5 bases sitting between them. CDR1 is MNHEY and CDR2 is SVGAGI in the germline V gene. This CDR3 is built from 13 residues. The CDR3 bases are TGTGCCAGCAGTTATAGGTCTAACTATGGCTACACCTTC. The encoded protein is CASSYRSNYGYTF.

This clone was counted between two and nine times. V and J are TRBV27 and TRBJ2-2; D not certain. The CDR3 length is 13 residues. The germline V gene encodes CDR1 MNHEY and CDR2 SMNVEV (reference sequence). V lost 2 bases and J lost 5, with 6 bases in between. The CDR3 DNA reads TGTGCCAGCAGTTTAGGGAATACCGGGGAGCTGTTTTTT. Protein product: CASSLGNTGELFF.

V is TRBV6-5 and J is TRBJ2-7; the D is unclear. The CDR3 runs 13 residues. The V and J ends lost 5 bases and 2 bases respectively, with 10 bases between them. Per germline, CDR1 MNHEY and CDR2 SVGAGI. The CDR3 protein is CASSPPGTYEQYF. CDR3 in DNA: TGTGCCAGCAGTCCTCCTGGGACCTACGAGCAGTACTTC.

The chain's CDR3 is CASSEGEHFSNQPQHF. The CDR3 DNA sequence: TGTGCCAGCAGTGAGGGGGAGCACTTCTCGAATCAGCCCCAGCATTTT. The chain recombines TRBV2 with TRBJ1-5; the D gene is possibly TRBD1 (5 bases). Germline CDR1 is SNHLY and CDR2 is FYNNEI. CDR3 length: 16 residues. V lost 3 bases to trimming and J lost 4 bases, with 16 bases between them.

The CDR3 nucleotides are TGTGCCAGCAGTGACTCGACGCTAGCGGGAGTCAATGAGCAGTTCTTC. Protein product: CASSDSTLAGVNEQFF. The chain uses TRBV6-4 and TRBJ2-1, with TRBD2 matching 10 bases. The CDR3 covers 16 residues. The V and J ends lost 0 bases and 6 bases, in that order; junction bases with no gene match: 5. Germline V gene lookup returns CDR1 MRHNA and CDR2 SNTAGT.

The DNA for the CDR3 is TGTGCCTGGAGTGTACGGAGCGGGAGAACGGAGACCCAGTACTTC. This sequence encodes CAWSVRSGRTETQYF. The chain links TRBV30 to TRBJ2-5; TRBD2 aligns across 8 bases. This CDR3 is 15 amino acids long. With V trimmed by 0 bases and J by 5 bases, 8 bases remained unmatched. Looked up from germline, CDR1 is GTSNPN and CDR2 is SVGIG (reference sequence).

The chain links TRBV27 to TRBJ2-1; D possibly corresponds to TRBD2 (7 bases). V lost 5 bases and J 0 bases, leaving 17 bases between the germline ends. CDR1 and CDR2 (germline): MNHEY, SMNVEV (reference sequence). The CDR3 runs 17 residues. The CDR3 bases are TGTGCCAGCAGTAGGGGGATGGGGGGGCCCTCCTACAATGAGCAGTTCTTC. It codes for CASSRGMGGPSYNEQFF.

The chain joins TRBV9 to TRBJ1-1, with 7 bases matching TRBD1. Germline values: CDR1 SGDLS, CDR2 YYNGEE. Unmatched junction bases numbered 6, after V lost 3 bases and J lost 7 bases. CDR3 length equals 13 residues. CDR3 nucleotide sequence: TGTGCCAGCAGCGCCGGGACAGCCAATGAAGCTTTCTTT. Its protein product is CASSAGTANEAFF.

Regarding this clone: Different DNA sequences within this sample yield the same CDR3. The gene calls are TRBV9 and TRBJ1-1; D might be TRBD1 (5 bases). The V end lost 0 bases, the J end lost 3 bases, and 6 bases lay between the germline ends. Germline V gene sequence: CDR1 SGDLS, CDR2 YYNGEE. The CDR3 is 13 amino acids. The CDR3 is CASSVGGDTEAFF. In nucleotides, the CDR3 is TGTGCCAGCAGCGTAGGGGGGGACACTGAAGCTTTCTTT.

This chain connects TRBV21-1 to TRBJ2-1; whether TRBD2, the table's D call, matches the DNA was not checked. TRBV21-1 is classified as a pseudogene. This CDR3 is 17 amino acids long. CDR3 bases: TGTGCCAGCAGCAAATCAGCCGTGACTAGCGGCTACAATGAGCAGTTCTTC. It is translated as CASSKSAVTSGYNEQFF.

About this clone: An end of the junction differs from the germline gene, which may be a read error. The chain has TRBV13 and TRBJ2-7; D remains unclear. Germline values: CDR1 PRHDT, CDR2 FYEKMQ (reference sequence). CDR3 size: 15 residues. In nucleotides, the CDR3 is TGTGCCAGCAGCCCTTCTACCGCACCCTCCTTCGAGCAGTACTTC. Translated: CASSPSTAPSFEQYF.

The chain combines TRBV2 with TRBJ1-6; D is perhaps TRBD1 (6 bases). The CDR3 has 13 amino acids. Germline CDR1 is SNHLY and CDR2 is FYNNEI. Trimming left V 4 bases short and J 8 bases short, with 9 bases between. Written as DNA, the CDR3 is TGTGCCAGCAGTGTGACAGGCGATTCACCCCTCCACTTT. This codes for CASSVTGDSPLHF.